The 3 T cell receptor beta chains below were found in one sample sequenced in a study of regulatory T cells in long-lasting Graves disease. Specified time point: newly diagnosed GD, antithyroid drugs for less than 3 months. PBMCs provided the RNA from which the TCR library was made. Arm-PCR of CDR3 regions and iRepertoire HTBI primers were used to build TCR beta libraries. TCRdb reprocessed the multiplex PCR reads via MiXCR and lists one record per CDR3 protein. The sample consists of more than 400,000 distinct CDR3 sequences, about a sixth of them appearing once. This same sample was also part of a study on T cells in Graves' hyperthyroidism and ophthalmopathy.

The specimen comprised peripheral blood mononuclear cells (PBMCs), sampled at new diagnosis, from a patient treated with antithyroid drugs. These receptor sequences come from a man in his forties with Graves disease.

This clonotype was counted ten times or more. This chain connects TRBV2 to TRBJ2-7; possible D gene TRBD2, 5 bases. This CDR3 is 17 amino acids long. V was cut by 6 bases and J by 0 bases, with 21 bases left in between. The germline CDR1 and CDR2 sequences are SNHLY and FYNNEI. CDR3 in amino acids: CASSPRVASKSSYEQYF. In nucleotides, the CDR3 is TGTGCCAGCAGCCCAAGGGTGGCTAGCAAGAGCTCCTACGAGCAGTACTTC. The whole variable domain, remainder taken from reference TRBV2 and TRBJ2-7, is EPEVTQTPSHQVTQMGQEVILRCVPISNHLYFYWYRQILGQKVEFLVSFYNNEISEKSEIFDDQFSVERPDGSNFTLKIRSTKLEDSAMYFCASSPRVASKSSYEQYFGPGTRLTVT.

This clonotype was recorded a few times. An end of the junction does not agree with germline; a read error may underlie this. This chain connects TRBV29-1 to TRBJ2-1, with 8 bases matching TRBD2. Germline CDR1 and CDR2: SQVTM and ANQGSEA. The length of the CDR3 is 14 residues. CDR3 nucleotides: TGCAGCGTAGAAGCGGGAGTGCAATACAATGAGCAGTTCTTC. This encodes CSVEAGVQYNEQFF.

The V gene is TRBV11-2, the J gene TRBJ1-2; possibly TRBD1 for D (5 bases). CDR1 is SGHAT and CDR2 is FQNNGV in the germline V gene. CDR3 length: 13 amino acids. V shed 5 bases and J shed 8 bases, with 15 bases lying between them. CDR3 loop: CASSLFGGGGYTF. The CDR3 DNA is TGTGCCAGCAGCCTTTTCGGCGGGGGGGGCTACACCTTC. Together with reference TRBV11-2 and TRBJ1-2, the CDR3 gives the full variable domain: EAGVAQSPRYKIIEKRQSVAFWCNPISGHATLYWYQQILGQGPKLLIQFQNNGVVDDSQLPKDRFSAERLKGVDSTLKIQPAKLEDSAVYLCASSLFGGGGYTFGSGTRLTVV.